Following are 7 T cell receptor beta chains from one sample sequenced in a study of blood T cell repertoires in COVID-19. Profiling relied on immunoSEQ multiplex PCR, and the TCRdb table lists in-frame clones only, not all of them. The sample includes about 83,000 clones, about 92% of them seen just once. Sequenced input: peripheral blood. These receptors all come from a woman aged 80 or over with active or convalescent COVID-19.

The V call is TRBV19, the J call TRBJ1-2; 7 positions match TRBD1. Germline trimming cut 6 bases from V and 4 bases from J; bases unmatched to any gene: 8. This CDR3 spans 14 amino acids. The V gene's germline CDR1 is LNHDA and CDR2 SQIVND (reference sequence). CDR3 nucleotides: TGTGCCAGTAGCGAGGCCGGGACAGCCTATGGCTACACCTTC. It translates to CASSEAGTAYGYTF.

This clone has a single count. The V call is TRBV28, the J call TRBJ1-6; the match to TRBD1 covers 7 bases. The CDR3 runs to 15 residues. V lost 5 bases to trimming and J lost 7 bases; unmatched junction nucleotides: 8. Germline V gene data show CDR1 as MDHEN and CDR2 as SYDVKM. The CDR3 DNA sequence: TGTGCCAGCAGTCCCCGGACAGGCTTCAATTCACCCCTCCACTTT. Translated: CASSPRTGFNSPLHF. Looking up the rest from reference TRBV28 and TRBJ1-6 gives the full variable domain: DVKVTQSSRYLVKRTGEKVFLECVQDMDHENMFWYRQDPGLGLRLIYFSYDVKMKEKGDIPEGYSVSREKKERFSLILESASTNQTSMYLCASSPRTGFNSPLHFGNGTRLTVT.

The chain carries TRBV5-1 and TRBJ2-2, with D possibly matching TRBD2 (5 bases). Germline CDR1 and CDR2: SGHRS and YFSETQ. This CDR3 contains 16 residues. V was pared by 3 bases and J by 1 base, with 13 bases between. The CDR3 sequence is CASSWAPRGNTGELFF. CDR3 in DNA: TGCGCCAGCAGCTGGGCCCCTCGGGGGAACACCGGGGAGCTGTTTTTT.

This chain connects TRBV27 to TRBJ2-7, with D possibly being TRBD1 (5 bases). Germline CDR1 MNHEY, CDR2 SMNVEV (reference sequence). V was clipped by 0 bases and J by 0 bases, with 9 bases between them. This CDR3 contains 15 residues. The CDR3 sequence is CASSLSGASSYEQYF. The CDR3 nucleotides are TGTGCCAGCAGTTTATCAGGGGCTAGCTCCTACGAGCAGTACTTC.

The chain couples TRBV10-2 to TRBJ2-2; D is perhaps TRBD2 (6 bases). The CDR3 extends over 15 amino acids. From germline, CDR1 is WSHSY and CDR2 SAAADI. V lost 0 bases and J lost 7, with 12 bases in between. The CDR3 loop is CASSESRGGGGELFF. The CDR3 DNA sequence: TGCGCCAGCAGTGAGTCGCGGGGTGGCGGCGGGGAGCTGTTTTTT.

The V and J genes are TRBV2 and TRBJ2-1; TRBD2 aligns across 13 bases. With 7 bases clipped from V and 8 bases from J, the junction kept 8 bases outside the gene matches. CDR1 and CDR2 from the germline V gene are SNHLY and FYNNEI. This CDR3 is built from 15 residues. For the CDR3, the DNA is TGTGCCAGCAAACTTACTAGCGGGGGGGCGGATGAGCAGTTCTTC. Translating it yields CASKLTSGGADEQFF.

The J gene is TRBJ1-6, the V gene TRBV4-1; D is ambiguous. V dropped 4 bases and J dropped 5 bases, with 12 bases sitting between them. CDR1 MGHRA and CDR2 YSYEKL come from the germline V gene. The CDR3 length is 15 residues. Here the CDR3 DNA reads TGCGCCAGCAGCCGAGGCCCAGATAATAATTCACCCCTCCACTTT. Its translation is CASSRGPDNNSPLHF.